This TCR beta chain was obtained from a study of cytomegalovirus exposure and HLA in healthy donors. Background on the study: A data release that came early held tens of millions of unique TCRs from HLA-typed donors. Points from the study as a whole: Later genetic work tied a missense DCLRE1C variant to beta-chain V and J trimming. In an earlier analysis, in approximately 570 donors, most V segments appeared productive either ~90% or ~30% of the time.

Concerning this clone itself: Its antigen is undetermined.

V lost 0 bases to trimming and J lost 0 bases, with 10 bases between them. Germline lookup yields CDR1 SGHDT and CDR2 YYEEEE. The CDR3 extends over 16 amino acids. PCR amplification relied on 60 Vbeta primers (plus 13 Jbeta primers). Profiling relied on immunoSEQ multiplex PCR, and the TCRdb table lists in-frame clones only, not all of them. Of fewer than 250,000 clones in the sample, about 83% were seen once. The V and J genes are TRBV5-6 and TRBJ2-1; no clear D. The receptor's source is a girl between 5 and 17 years old in good health and CMV-seronegative. The sample comprised PBMCs. CDR3 residues: CASSLATGGSYNEQFF. In DNA, the CDR3 is TGTGCCAGCAGCTTGGCAACTGGCGGCTCCTACAATGAGCAGTTCTTC.